This TCR beta chain was sequenced in a study of preoperative IRX-2 immunotherapy in early breast cancer. This CDR3 is built from 16 residues. Trimming took 6 bases from V and 4 from J; bases not matched to a gene: 10. The germline gives CDR1 LNHDA, CDR2 SQIVND (reference sequence). This table comes from immunoSEQ multiplex PCR, and its TCRdb copy is limited to in-frame clones, with some not included. The data show tens of thousands of clones, about four fifths seen once. Treatment defined: preoperative locoregional IRX-2 cytokine immunotherapy. Patients received preoperative, locoregional IRX-2 cytokine immunotherapy in a phase Ib study.

The source was lymph node tissue, collected before IRX-2 immunotherapy. This receptor was taken from a human donor with breast cancer. The rearrangement links TRBV19 to TRBJ1-4; 8 positions match TRBD1. The CDR3 DNA is TGTGCCAGTAGAATACAGGACAGGGCCGATAATGAAAAACTGTTTTTT. This gives the protein CASRIQDRADNEKLFF. Variable domain in full (rest from reference TRBV19 and TRBJ1-4): DGGITQSPKYLFRKEGQNVTLSCEQNLNHDAMYWYRQDPGQGLRLIYYSQIVNDFQKGDIAEGYSVSREKKESFPLTVTSAQKNPTAFYLCASRIQDRADNEKLFFGSGTQLSVL.